This T cell receptor beta chain was sequenced during a study of identical twins' blood T cells. The overall study: Roughly six alpha and roughly six beta libraries together yielded 50 million to 65 million reads.

The table lists this clonotype with many counts. Original handling: Clonotypes per individual ranged from about 85,000 to nearly 550,000. TCRdb reprocessed the 5' RACE reads via MiXCR and lists one record per CDR3 protein. TCRdb, rather than the study authors, made the V and J calls. The repertoire consists of fewer than 450,000 distinct CDR3 sequences, with about 28% occurring once and the leading ten covering about 6.1%. V was trimmed by 5 bases and J by 0 bases, leaving 14 bases between them. Germline lookup yields CDR1 DFQATT and CDR2 SNEGSKA (reference sequence). The CDR3 extends over 15 amino acids. Six healthy women, forming three identical twin pairs, donated samples. Reared together, all three twin pairs probably met the same infectious agents and vaccines.

The specimen sequenced was PBMCs. The receptor was derived from a woman between 18 and 55 years old in good health. V gene TRBV20-1 combines with J gene TRBJ1-5; D perhaps matches TRBD1 (5 bases). CDR3 nucleotide sequence: TGCAGTGCTGGGGGGATAGGCCATAGCAATCAGCCCCAGCATTTT. Residues: CSAGGIGHSNQPQHF.